A selection of T cell receptor beta chains follows, all from one sample in a study of cytomegalovirus exposure and HLA in healthy donors. Clones were read by immunoSEQ multiplex PCR, and TCRdb kept only the in-frame ones, dropping some. The sample shows about 180,000 clones, 76% of them seen only once. The sequenced material came from PBMCs. The receptors derive from a man younger than 30 in good health and CMV-seronegative. The conserved cysteine and the conserved F or W are not part of the CDR3 here. The order of the fields is J gene, D gene, V gene, CDR3 protein. D genes are given only for firm matches.

>TRBJ2-7|TRBD1|TRBV9
ASSVVPGGNEQY
>TRBJ2-1|.|TRBV27
ASSPDRRGEQF
>TRBJ2-7|TRBD2|TRBV9
ASSVGTSGRYEQY
>TRBJ1-4|.|TRBV4-2
ASSQDYGEEKLF
>TRBJ2-2|.|TRBV6-1
ASRETNTGELF
>TRBJ1-2|.|TRBV2
ASSERGAGGYT
>TRBJ1-1|TRBD1|TRBV6-5
ASSYRVGGSHTEAF
>TRBJ2-3|.|TRBV5-1
ASREGASTDTQY
>TRBJ2-7|.|TRBV13
ASSPANPYEQY
>TRBJ2-3|TRBD2|TRBV28
ASRPPGLVIDTQY
>TRBJ2-1|.|TRBV9
ASSLGQADYNEQF
>TRBJ2-1|.|TRBV13
ASSLSPLEDYYDQSSYNEQF
>TRBJ1-2|.|TRBV6-5
ASSYSSRGSYT
>TRBJ2-3|.|TRBV5-4
ASSPQGIGSTDTQY
>TRBJ2-1|TRBD2|TRBV27
ASSLSGSGTYNEQF
>TRBJ2-2|TRBD2|TRBV9
ASSVEELAGGTGELF
>TRBJ1-1|.|TRBV30
AWTRTANTEAF
>TRBJ1-6|TRBD1|TRBV14
ASSRRDSYNSPLH
>TRBJ2-1|TRBD2|TRBV7-3
ASSLAGGPSAEQF
>TRBJ1-1|.|TRBV19
ASSLRGLSGPKNTEAF
>TRBJ2-6|.|TRBV5-1
ASSLTGIGANVLT
>TRBJ2-6|.|TRBV15
ATSRDRVRWAGANVLT
>TRBJ2-2|.|TRBV11-2
ASSSGVAGELF
>TRBJ1-2|.|TRBV6-5
ASSLRGPIYGYT
>TRBJ1-5|.|TRBV27
ASSPLGAWPQH
>TRBJ1-5|.|TRBV5-1
ASSLGDGANQPQH
>TRBJ1-2|.|TRBV13
ASSLTGGRGLSYGYT
>TRBJ1-1|.|TRBV19
ASSMIGANTEAF
>TRBJ2-5|.|TRBV25-1
ASSPKETQY
>TRBJ1-2|.|TRBV7-8
ASSLGVGVLNYGYT
>TRBJ2-5|TRBD2|TRBV10-3
AISVGEGPKETQY
>TRBJ1-1|.|TRBV7-2
ASSPRALNTEAF
>TRBJ1-2|.|TRBV4-1
ASSQEGASLRGYT
>TRBJ1-2|TRBD1|TRBV6-1
ASSALTPPGQGTT
>TRBJ2-7|TRBD2|TRBV19
ASSPLAGGSYEQY
>TRBJ2-5|.|TRBV14
ASSQGPDWAGETQY
>TRBJ2-3|TRBD2|TRBV11-3
ASSKSGGLSTDTQY
>TRBJ2-7|.|TRBV7-6
ASSLRGAHEQY
>TRBJ2-2|TRBD2|TRBV7-7
ASIKKGSSGSLLSNTGELF
>TRBJ2-5|TRBD2|TRBV5-1
ASSLELAVQETQY
>TRBJ2-5|TRBD2|TRBV9
ASSSSGGRTETQY
>TRBJ1-2|.|TRBV2
ASSQDLGRAGGYT
>TRBJ2-1|.|TRBV5-8
ASSLATSSYNEQF